This passage covers 25 T cell receptor beta chains from one sample sequenced in a study of blood T cell repertoires in COVID-19. Produced via immunoSEQ multiplex PCR; TCRdb's table is partial and in-frame only. The repertoire consists of roughly 160,000 clones, with around 82% occurring once and the leading ten covering about 10%. Material for sequencing was peripheral blood. The receptor set was obtained from a woman at least 80 years old with active or convalescent COVID-19.

The rearrangement uses TRBV3-1 (or the pseudogene TRBV3-2) and TRBJ2-5; 8 nucleotides line up with TRBD2. The CDR3 contains 16 residues. Trimming at V came to 0 bases and at J to 5 bases, leaving 8 bases not matched to a gene. Germline V lookup: CDR1 LGHDT, CDR2 YNNKEL (reference sequence). CDR3 nucleotide sequence: TGTGCCAGCAGCCAAGATAGGGCGGGAGGAGGGGAGACCCAGTACTTC. Its protein is CASSQDRAGGGETQYF.

J is TRBJ2-1 and V is TRBV21-1; TRBD2, the table's D call, lacks a check against the DNA. TRBV21-1 is a documented pseudogene. The CDR3 extends over 13 amino acids. CDR3 DNA: TGTGCCAGCAGCACTTGGACTGGCAATGAGCAGTTCTTC. This sequence encodes CASSTWTGNEQFF.

This clone occurred once. This chain connects TRBV5-1 to TRBJ2-7; perhaps TRBD1 as D (6 bases). The germline CDR1 and CDR2 sequences are SGHRS and YFSETQ. V was pared by 3 bases and J by 5 bases, with 15 bases between. This CDR3 is 14 amino acids long. CDR3 region: CASSSAPTGNEQYF. The CDR3 DNA reads as TGCGCCAGCAGCTCGGCCCCTACAGGGAACGAGCAGTACTTC.

The genes are TRBV9 and TRBJ2-1; D is possibly TRBD2 (6 bases). The CDR3 runs to 15 residues. Germline CDR1 and CDR2: SGDLS and YYNGEE. V lost 1 base and J 9 bases, leaving 17 bases between the germline ends. DNA for the CDR3: TGTGCCAGCAGCGTAACGACGGGAGAAGTAAGTGAGCAGTTCTTC. It yields the protein CASSVTTGEVSEQFF.

The chain joins TRBV28 to TRBJ2-7; D unresolved. The CDR3 runs to 12 residues. From germline, CDR1 is MDHEN and CDR2 SYDVKM. V was clipped by 10 bases and J by 2 bases, with 12 bases between them. DNA of the CDR3: TGTGCCACTACGCGGCCCCCCTACGAGCAGTACTTC. Translating it yields CATTRPPYEQYF.

The CDR3 loop reads CASSSLRNTGELFF. CDR3 DNA: TGTGCCAGCAGTTCCTTGAGGAACACCGGGGAGCTGTTTTTT. V is TRBV11-2 and J is TRBJ2-2, with unresolved D. The germline V gene has CDR1 SGHAT and CDR2 FQNNGV. The V end lost 6 bases, the J end lost 1 base, and 9 bases lay between the germline ends. This CDR3 has 14 amino acids.

The chain combines TRBV5-1 with TRBJ2-5, with 7 bases that match TRBD1. The CDR3 has 14 amino acids. CDR1 SGHRS and CDR2 YFSETQ come from the germline V gene. Germline trimming cut 5 bases from V and 2 bases from J; bases unmatched to any gene: 6. CDR3 loop: CASSRRQGQETQYF. In DNA, the CDR3 is TGCGCCAGCAGTCGACGACAGGGACAAGAGACCCAGTACTTC.

The sample holds a few counts of this clone. The V call is TRBV5-1, the J call TRBJ2-3; TRBD2 agrees at 13 bases. This CDR3 has 18 amino acids. Germline assignment: CDR1 SGHRS and CDR2 YFSETQ. The trim removed 4 bases at V and 0 bases at J, leaving 8 bases unmatched. The DNA of the CDR3 is TGCGCCAGCAGCCCGGGACTAGCGGGACCGGGGAGCACAGATACGCAGTATTTT. Amino acid sequence: CASSPGLAGPGSTDTQYF.

The chain recombines TRBV7-2 with TRBJ2-1; D might be TRBD2 (6 bases). There are 13 residues in the CDR3. Germline loops: CDR1 SGHTA, CDR2 FQGNSA. The V end was cut by 3 bases, the J end by 10 bases, with 13 bases between. CDR3 coding DNA: TGTGCCAGCAGCTTGAATTTTGCGGGAGAGCAGTTCTTC. It encodes CASSLNFAGEQFF.

The chain employs TRBV5-1 and TRBJ1-1; TRBD1 matches at 12 bases. Germline V gene lookup returns CDR1 SGHRS and CDR2 YFSETQ. Losses at the gene ends were 2 bases for V and 1 base for J; bases not matched to a gene: 6. The CDR3 contains 17 residues. For the CDR3, the DNA is TGCGCCAGCAGCTTAATGGGACAGGGGGCTGGGAACACTGAAGCTTTCTTT. It is translated as CASSLMGQGAGNTEAFF.

This clone was seen only a few times. J is TRBJ1-4 and V is TRBV7-9, with D maybe TRBD1 (5 bases). The CDR3 spans 16 residues. Germline values: CDR1 SEHNR, CDR2 FQNEAQ (reference sequence). Between the trimmed V and J ends, which lost 2 bases and 8 bases, there was a span of 18 bases. The CDR3 sequence: CASSLFPGRAEEKLFF. In nucleotides, the CDR3 is TGTGCCAGCAGCTTATTCCCGGGCAGGGCGGAAGAAAAACTGTTTTTT. The full variable domain, in which reference TRBV7-9 and TRBJ1-4 provide the parts outside the CDR3, is DTGVSQNPRHKITKRGQNVTFRCDPISEHNRLYWYRQTLGQGPEFLTYFQNEAQLEKSRLLSDRFSAERPKGSFSTLEIQRTEQGDSAMYLCASSLFPGRAEEKLFFGSGTQLSVL.

This chain uses TRBV6-5 with TRBJ2-1; TRBD2 matches at 10 bases. The CDR3 is made up of 16 amino acids. V gave up 2 bases and J gave up 5 bases; unmatched junction bases: 6. The germline gives CDR1 MNHEY, CDR2 SVGAGI. CDR3 in amino acids: CASSYPALAGNNEQFF. The CDR3 nucleotides read TGTGCCAGCAGTTACCCGGCACTAGCGGGAAACAATGAGCAGTTCTTC.

The gene calls are TRBV30 and TRBJ1-4, with D perhaps matching TRBD1 (5 bases). Germline CDR1 reads GTSNPN; CDR2 reads SVGIG (reference sequence). The V end was cut by 3 bases, the J end by 6 bases, with 11 bases between. The CDR3 has 13 amino acids. CDR3 DNA: TGTGCCTGGAGACCAGGGTTTGATGAAAAACTGTTTTTT. It codes for CAWRPGFDEKLFF.

V gene TRBV28 combines with J gene TRBJ1-1; the D gene is possibly TRBD1 (5 bases). The CDR3 runs to 14 residues. Germline V CDR1 and CDR2: MDHEN, SYDVKM. Deletions cut 5 bases from V and 4 bases from J, with 14 bases between. The CDR3 loop reads CASSPRGGSTEAFF. DNA for the CDR3: TGTGCCAGCAGTCCGAGGGGAGGAAGCACTGAAGCTTTCTTT.

V is TRBV9 and J is TRBJ1-2; no clear D gene. V lost 3 bases, J lost 6 bases, and 15 bases lay in between. This CDR3 region has 14 residues. CDR1 and CDR2 (germline): SGDLS, YYNGEE. CDR3 bases: TGTGCCAGCAGCGCTATCAACCACCTCGATGGCTACACCTTC. Its protein is CASSAINHLDGYTF.

This clone was picked up a small number of times. The chain recombines TRBV14 with TRBJ1-5, with D perhaps TRBD1 (6 bases). V lost 0 bases, J lost 5 bases, and 14 bases lay in between. The CDR3 runs to 16 residues. Germline CDR1 reads SGHDN; CDR2 reads FVKESK. The chain's CDR3 is CASSQDRGYVHQPQHF. CDR3 sequence (DNA): TGTGCCAGCAGCCAAGATAGGGGGTATGTTCATCAGCCCCAGCATTTT.

The rearrangement uses TRBV7-2 and TRBJ1-4; no definite D call. CDR1 SGHTA and CDR2 FQGNSA come from the germline V gene. The V end lost 0 bases, the J end lost 8 bases, and 7 bases lay between the germline ends. The CDR3 extends over 13 amino acids. CDR3 coding DNA: TGTGCCAGCAGCTTAGCGCTAGGCGAAAAACTGTTTTTT. It encodes CASSLALGEKLFF.

This chain uses TRBV10-3 with TRBJ2-1; no reliable D call. The germline V gene encodes CDR1 ENHRY and CDR2 SYGVKD. Between the trimmed V and J ends, which lost 2 bases and 8 bases, there was a span of 4 bases. The CDR3 extends over 11 amino acids. CDR3 region: CAISEADEQFF. DNA for the CDR3: TGTGCCATCAGTGAGGCGGATGAGCAGTTCTTC.

The chain couples TRBV2 to TRBJ1-2; D is undetermined. This CDR3 spans 11 amino acids. CDR1 SNHLY and CDR2 FYNNEI come from the germline V gene. Trimming cost V 7 bases and J 7 bases, with 10 bases left between them. The CDR3 reads CASTRPGGYTF. CDR3 nucleotides: TGTGCCAGCACCCGCCCGGGTGGCTACACCTTC.

The chain has TRBV28 and TRBJ2-5; D possibly corresponds to TRBD2 (6 bases). The CDR3 extends over 11 amino acids. CDR1 MDHEN and CDR2 SYDVKM come from the germline V gene. CDR3 DNA: TGTTTCGGGGGAGTGCTTGAGACCCAGTACTTC. Its translation is CFGGVLETQYF.

This chain links TRBV20-1 with TRBJ1-4; no firm D call. CDR1 and CDR2 from the germline V gene are DFQATT and SNEGSKA (reference sequence). This CDR3 is 11 amino acids long. V gave up 7 bases and J gave up 8 bases, with 11 bases separating them. The chain's CDR3 is CSGVYYEKLFF. In DNA form, the CDR3 reads TGCAGTGGGGTCTACTACGAAAAACTGTTTTTT.

V usage is TRBV3-1 (or the pseudogene TRBV3-2) and J usage is TRBJ1-1; D ambiguous. The ends were cut back, 0 bases at V and 5 bases at J, with 13 bases in the middle. CDR3 size: 15 residues. CDR1 is LGHDT and CDR2 is YNNKEL in the germline V gene (reference sequence). DNA for the CDR3: TGTGCCAGCAGCCAAGACGACGGCGGAGGGACTGAAGCTTTCTTT. It yields the protein CASSQDDGGGTEAFF.

This CDR3 reads CASSPQTVNNEQFF. The DNA of the CDR3 is TGTGCCAGCAGTCCGCAGACTGTTAACAATGAGCAGTTCTTC. The J gene is TRBJ2-1, the V gene TRBV28; the D is unclear. This CDR3 is built from 14 residues. In germline, CDR1 is MDHEN, CDR2 SYDVKM. V was trimmed by 5 bases and J by 5 bases, leaving 13 bases between them.

This clone was detected only a few times. The chain links TRBV5-4 to TRBJ2-2; 7 bases align to TRBD1. The V gene's germline CDR1 is SGHNT and CDR2 YYREEE (reference sequence). This CDR3 comprises 17 residues. The ends lost 0 bases at V and 2 bases at J; junction bases unmatched: 7. The CDR3 sequence: CASSLATGTDNTGELFF. CDR3 nucleotides: TGTGCCAGCAGCTTGGCCACGGGGACAGATAACACCGGGGAGCTGTTTTTT.

The chain links TRBV9 to TRBJ1-2; 8 nucleotides match TRBD1. Germline CDR1 reads SGDLS; CDR2 reads YYNGEE. Losses at the gene ends were 4 bases for V and 5 bases for J; bases not matched to a gene: 10. The CDR3 is made up of 15 amino acids. This CDR3 reads CASSLVWTGIYGYTF. The DNA of the CDR3 is TGTGCCAGCAGCCTGGTCTGGACAGGGATTTATGGCTACACCTTC.